This T cell receptor beta chain was sequenced for a study of cytomegalovirus exposure and HLA in healthy donors (dated by TCRdb to 2016 to 2017). Study-wide context: According to an earlier analysis of 587 of the donors, about 179 million T cells yielded 117 million unique TCR beta sequences and about 300 Gb of sequence data. Among roughly 400 genotyped donors of the cohort, an average of around 250,000 unique TCR beta nucleotide sequences was sequenced per donor, of which about 18% were non-productive. Alongside the repertoire data, information on donor age, sex, ethnicity and CMV serostatus was compiled. The study aimed to test whether signatures of past pathogen exposure could be identified by cataloging public T cell receptors. In the later analysis, no new phenotypic data were used to find candidate immune exposures; instead, reliance was placed on TCR beta sequences and their occurrence across donors. An earlier analysis of 587 of the donors applied high-throughput TCR beta sequencing to assess whether each TCR beta V gene segment acted as functional or pseudogenic. To study patterns of TCR occurrence, a later analysis re-analyzed previously published TCR beta repertoires from hundreds of donors and added high-resolution HLA genotyping. The study combined high-throughput TCR immunosequencing, statistical association of individual TCRs with disease status, and machine learning to predict cytomegalovirus infection status. Both class I and class II loci were covered by HLA typing, at four-digit resolution. A later genetic analysis took genome-wide SNP genotypes for about three fifths of the 666 donors and used that subset as a discovery cohort. Roughly 320 gigabases of sequencing data and roughly 81 million unique TCR sequences made up an early release that covered several hundred HLA-typed donors. The study profiled the T cell repertoires of about 720 subjects by immunosequencing and related them to cytomegalovirus serostatus. Along with the approximately 600-subject first cohort, a separate validation cohort of over 90 different subjects was used. Five DR-DQ haplotypes were handled as single units for association and clustering because linkage in the cohort was strong. Typing coverage differed by locus: A, B, C, DRB1 and DQB1 were typed in roughly 629-640 donors, DQA1 in 522, DPA1 in 600 to 610, and DPB1 in just under 490. All discovery cohort repertoires had been generated using a single sequencing platform. Of the approximately 370 genotyped donors, 81% were placed in the genetic ancestry cluster associated with self-reported Caucasian donors.

Library method: the immunoSEQ multiplex PCR assay. A mixture of 60 forward primers for TCR Vbeta segments and 13 reverse primers for TCR Jbeta segments was used in the multiplex PCR. The CDR3 region of rearranged TCR beta genes was amplified from genomic DNA by a multiplex PCR assay. Amplified TCR beta libraries were sequenced as 87-base-pair reads on the Illumina HiSeq System. Processing in the source paper ran as follows. A later analysis tallied tens of millions of unique TCR beta chains across the 650 to 750 repertoires, and approximately 11 million of those chains were shared by two or more donors. To remove PCR and sequencing errors, raw reads were error-corrected and collapsed into unique sequences using a nearest-neighbor algorithm that merged closely related sequences. To assign V, D and J gene segments, CDR3 sequences were aligned to IMGT reference sequences. Each retained sequence needed at least a six-nucleotide match to both a V gene segment and a J gene segment. A rearrangement counted as productive if the CDR3 had no stop codons and remained in frame with V and J, and every other rearrangement counted as non-productive. Following IMGT convention, CDR3 was defined as the stretch from the second conserved V-encoded cysteine to the conserved J-encoded phenylalanine. The earlier analysis of about 590 of the donors excluded sequences that lacked an unambiguous match to a single V gene segment. In an earlier analysis of approximately 500 of the donors, a V segment was called functional when productive rearrangements were above 56.7%, and segregating when the standard deviation between donors exceeded 5%. A statistical classification framework was built for diagnosing cytomegalovirus status from the catalog of TCR beta chain sequences. V and J gene assignment, in a later analysis, came from comparing TCR nucleotide sequences with IMGT/GENE-DB human TR gene sequences. Using the TCRdist pipeline, a later analysis assigned CDR3 sequences along with most-parsimonious VDJ recombination scenarios. In a later analysis, each TCR beta chain was defined by its CDR3 amino acid sequence together with its V-gene family, and reads without a unique V-gene family were excluded. To address suspected cross-contamination and a sequencing artifact, a later analysis removed approximately 600 highly shared, low-generation-probability nucleotide sequences. A later analysis calculated a clonal expansion index for each public chain from normalized within-repertoire ranks of inferred template counts. A later analysis computed generation probabilities with a VDJ recombination model fitted to out-of-frame rearrangements, and checked the results against IGoR. In a later analysis, hypergeometric tests were used to score TCR-TCR, TCR-HLA and TCR-CMV co-occurrence, with a repertoire-size bias correction applied to TCR pairs. A later analysis estimated false discovery rates by permuting HLA or CMV assignments 20 times. In a later analysis, co-occurring TCRs were grouped with DBSCAN, and TCRdist sequence similarity was added when clustering was performed within HLA-allele-positive subsets. For co-occurrence clustering, repertoires with fewer than 30,000 or more than 120,000 public chains were excluded, along with five repertoires with anomalous nucleotide sharing. TCRdb provides this immuneACCESS table in a form limited to in-frame rearrangements. Some clones are lacking; in checked studies, under half of them reflect an unresolved V gene, and why the rest are absent is not known. V, J and clone size were drawn from that table, and D and trimming were deduced from the DNA. This sample holds 150,000 to 200,000 clones; roughly three quarters were observed only once. The ten largest clonotypes hold 7.4% of the sample.

Concerning this clone itself: The clone's antigen remains unknown. Base qualities are not at hand, and no much larger clone is one base apart.

The cohort comprised more than 550 healthy bone marrow donors. At the time of sampling, all cohort members were nominally healthy, though unrecorded immune exposures were likely present. The donor was CMV seropositive and was included in the group of 250 to 350 seropositive cohort members. A peripheral blood sample was provided by each donor, and peripheral blood mononuclear cells were used for TCR beta sequencing. Genomic DNA extraction from the blood cell samples was performed with the Qiagen DNeasy Blood Extraction Kit. The paper's findings and limits, for the study overall: Linkage disequilibrium might explain the correlated functional status among segregating V segments, but an unknown experimental factor could not be excluded. Because counts were too low, about 18 rarely observed V segments, including chromosome 9 orphons, were excluded from the earlier analysis of some 540 of the donors. A few of the identified cytomegalovirus-associated TCR beta chains were confirmed in vitro to be specific for cytomegalovirus antigens. A later analysis associated about 18,000 TCR beta sequences with specific HLA alleles at a false discovery rate of 0.05. The study gave a list of some 150 TCR beta chains associated with cytomegalovirus. The classifier was reported to diagnose cytomegalovirus status with high specificity and sensitivity in both the original cohort and the validation cohort. Because some donors lacked HLA typing at each locus, the association tests relied only on the typed subset. Most CMV-associated TCR beta chains appeared to be HLA-restricted in a later analysis, and the HLA associations seemed to be driven largely by CMV exposure. In a later analysis, several top co-occurrence clusters were reported to appear linked to parvovirus B19, influenza, CMV and Epstein-Barr virus. V-gene and J-gene trimming of TCR beta chains was associated with a missense DCLRE1C variant in a later genetic analysis, and the association was replicated in an independent cohort. A further reported finding was that TCR beta sequences accurately predicted the HLA-A and HLA-B alleles for most subjects in the first cohort. It was suggested by the authors that the approach could potentially be generalized to other disease states and immunological phenotypes. In a later analysis, the rate of TCR association differed among HLA loci, with DRB1 alleles having the most associated TCRs and HLA-C alleles having the fewest. A later analysis found that HLA-associated TCR beta chains were more clonally expanded and had lower generation probabilities than equally common non-associated chains. When HLA alleles, especially DR and DQ, strongly co-occurred, TCR associations were difficult to assign to individual alleles. While some public TCRs were present in many individuals, most TCR sequences turned up only very rarely across donors. In an earlier analysis of over 550 of the donors, most TCR beta V segments were observed in productive rearrangements about 87% or about 30% of the time, broadly matching IMGT annotations. The presence/absence analyses assumed that sequencing depth was roughly uniform across donors, and that assumption may not be true. A later genetic analysis reported fewer N-insertions in productive TCRs among donors in an Asian-associated ancestry cluster than the roughly 620-donor mean. The cohort was sequenced for TCR beta chains only, and without alpha or paired-chain data the features that could be detected were limited. Immune exposure information for the cohort was limited to CMV serostatus. A cluster of highly shared sequence variants was judged likely to represent a technical artifact of the sequencing pipeline. Some IMGT-functional V segments, including TRBV6-2 and TRBV6-3, could not be distinguished by the 87-base-pair reads and were therefore excluded.

The CDR3 starts with the cysteine, ends with the phenylalanine, and has 13 residues. Of the read, only the CDR3 DNA is kept; its 39 bases are in frame from base 1. The junction shows trimming of 3 bases on V and 4 bases on J, plus 9 bases between the germline ends. The germline V gene sets CDR1 to MNHNS and CDR2 to SASEGT. This receptor was identified in a male donor in good health and CMV-seropositive. Recombination linked TRBV6-1 to TRBJ1-2, and perhaps TRBD1 as D gene, on 5 matching bases. Sequencing was performed on PBMCs. The CDR3 in this case is CASSDPRVYGYTF. The bases read TGTGCCAGCAGTGATCCCAGGGTCTATGGCTACACCTTC.